The clone carrying this T cell receptor beta chain turned up a few times. Its cognate antigen is unknown. TCRdb reprocessed the 5' RACE reads via MiXCR and lists one record per CDR3 protein. The sample has approximately 52,000 distinct CDR3 sequences, over 7.5% seen once. Looked up from germline, CDR1 is SEHNR and CDR2 is FQNEAQ (reference sequence). The trim removed 5 bases at V and 3 bases at J, leaving 5 bases unmatched. This CDR3 region has 15 residues. The data belong to a study of early T cells in non-severe SARS-CoV-2 infection. Findings and limits, study-wide: VDJdb matches were skewed toward anti-spike CD8 T cell responses.

The chain uses TRBV7-9 and TRBJ2-3, with TRBD2 matching over 10 bases. What was sequenced was whole blood. The receptor was isolated from an adult who was a healthcare worker with PCR-confirmed SARS-CoV-2 infection or an uninfected control (not recorded which). CDR3 bases: TGTGCCAGCAGCCGAGGACTAGCGGTTACAGATACGCAGTATTTT. Translated, it gives CASSRGLAVTDTQYF.